A single sample gave rise to the 18 T cell receptor beta chains below, sequenced in a study of blood T cell repertoires in COVID-19. The protocol was immunoSEQ multiplex PCR, while the TCRdb copy is restricted to in-frame clones and leaves out a portion. The data show 77,000 or so clones, 75% to 85% seen once. Sequences were obtained from peripheral blood. The receptors here all came from a woman aged 55-69 years with acute or convalescent COVID-19.

In regard to this clone: Other DNA variants within this sample encode the same CDR3. The rearrangement links TRBV20-1 to TRBJ1-4, with a weak D call TRBD1 (6 bases). Trimming left V 3 bases short and J 8 bases short, with 7 bases between. Germline assignment: CDR1 DFQATT and CDR2 SNEGSKA (reference sequence). This CDR3 comprises 11 residues. Here the CDR3 DNA reads TGCAGTGCTAGGGGACAAGAAAAACTGTTTTTT. Its protein is CSARGQEKLFF.

V is TRBV19 and J is TRBJ1-1; D remains ambiguous. The CDR3 loop spans 10 amino acids. Germline CDR1 LNHDA, CDR2 SQIVND (reference sequence). Deletions cut 9 bases from V and 5 bases from J, with 7 bases between. CDR3 protein: CASWRTEAFF. The CDR3 DNA reads as TGTGCCAGCTGGAGGACTGAAGCTTTCTTT. The entire variable domain, with the rest obtained from reference TRBV19 and TRBJ1-1, is as follows: DGGITQSPKYLFRKEGQNVTLSCEQNLNHDAMYWYRQDPGQGLRLIYYSQIVNDFQKGDIAEGYSVSREKKESFPLTVTSAQKNPTAFYLCASWRTEAFFGQGTRLTVV.

V usage is TRBV30 and J usage is TRBJ1-1; possible D gene TRBD1, 5 bases. The germline V and J ends were trimmed by 1 base and 3 bases, with 15 bases remaining between them. The germline CDR1 and CDR2 sequences are GTSNPN and SVGIG (reference sequence). The CDR3 covers 15 residues. In DNA, the CDR3 is TGTGCCTGGAGTGCGGTGGGCAGGGCGGACACTGAAGCTTTCTTT. Protein product: CAWSAVGRADTEAFF.

The J gene is TRBJ2-7, the V gene TRBV6-5, with 10 positions matching TRBD1. Germline assignment: CDR1 MNHEY and CDR2 SVGAGI. The ends lost 8 bases at V and 4 bases at J; junction bases unmatched: 8. The length of the CDR3 is 14 residues. CDR3 bases: TGTGCCAGCTCAAGGGACAGGGGAGATTACGAGCAGTACTTC. Translating it yields CASSRDRGDYEQYF.

The genes are TRBV5-1 and TRBJ2-3, with D possibly being TRBD1 (5 bases). Germline V gives CDR1 SGHRS, CDR2 YFSETQ. Trimming pared 4 bases from V and 0 bases from J, leaving 18 bases between. This CDR3 contains 17 residues. The DNA for the CDR3 is TGCGCCAGCAGCCTTCGACAGTCCGTCTATAGCACAGATACGCAGTATTTT. Amino acids: CASSLRQSVYSTDTQYF.

The chain links TRBV24-1 to TRBJ1-5; possibly TRBD1 for D (6 bases). This CDR3 has 15 residues. V was pared by 3 bases and J by 5 bases, with 13 bases between. Germline CDR1 is KGHDR and CDR2 is SFDVKD. In DNA form, the CDR3 reads TGTGCCACCAGTGATCACCAGGGGCCCGATCAGCCCCAGCATTTT. Encoded protein: CATSDHQGPDQPQHF.

J is TRBJ2-7 and V is TRBV6-6; TRBD1 matches at 7 bases. CDR3 length: 17 amino acids. Germline V gene data show CDR1 as MNHNY and CDR2 as SVGAGI (reference sequence). V dropped 5 bases and J dropped 2; count of bases not matched to a gene: 15. CDR3 nucleotide sequence: TGTGCCAGCAGTCCAAGCTCCCCTGACAGGGTAACCTACGAGCAGTACTTC. It translates to CASSPSSPDRVTYEQYF.

The chain uses TRBV24-1 and TRBJ2-2; D gene ambiguous. CDR1 and CDR2 from the germline V gene are KGHDR and SFDVKD. The CDR3 length is 12 residues. V was trimmed by 7 bases and J by 6 bases, leaving 8 bases between them. In DNA, the CDR3 is TGTGCCACCAGAACGGTGGCCGGGGAGCTGTTTTTT. It translates to CATRTVAGELFF.

The table lists this clone with a few counts. The chain's CDR3 is CASRGRYGYTF. The CDR3 coding sequence is TGTGCCAGCAGGGGGAGGTACGGCTACACCTTC. The J gene is TRBJ1-2, the V gene TRBV6-5, with no clear D. Germline-derived CDR1 and CDR2 are MNHEY and SVGAGI. Trimming cost V 6 bases and J 8 bases, with 10 bases left between them. This CDR3 has 11 residues.

Only one count was recorded for this clone. This rearrangement joins TRBV6-5 to TRBJ2-3, with 9 positions matching TRBD1. Germline loops: CDR1 MNHEY, CDR2 SVGAGI. V lost 0 bases and J lost 4; bases outside the gene matches: 5. There are 16 residues in the CDR3. The CDR3 DNA sequence: TGTGCCAGCAGTTACTCGACAGGGGGATCGGCAGATACGCAGTATTTT. It yields the protein CASSYSTGGSADTQYF.

The V call is TRBV9, the J call TRBJ2-2, with a weak D call TRBD2 (5 bases). V was clipped by 4 bases and J by 1 base, with 14 bases between them. CDR1 and CDR2 (germline): SGDLS, YYNGEE. The CDR3 runs to 16 residues. This CDR3 reads CASSPRRTGNTGELFF. The CDR3 DNA sequence: TGTGCCAGCAGCCCCCGGAGGACTGGGAACACCGGGGAGCTGTTTTTT.

This sequence joins TRBV6-1 and TRBJ2-7; perhaps TRBD1 as D (5 bases). Germline V gene data show CDR1 as MNHNS and CDR2 as SASEGT. Trimming pared 2 bases from V and 0 bases from J, leaving 8 bases between. CDR3 length: 14 amino acids. In nucleotides, the CDR3 is TGTGCCAGCAGTGAAACCACAGGCTCCTACGAGCAGTACTTC. Protein: CASSETTGSYEQYF.

This clone was detected only a few times. The chain combines TRBV5-1 with TRBJ1-1; 8 bases line up with TRBD1. This CDR3 is 14 amino acids long. V lost 5 bases and J lost 1; bases outside the gene matches: 4. CDR1 is SGHRS, CDR2 YFSETQ, per germline. The CDR3 reads CASSQGAANTEAFF. The DNA for the CDR3 is TGCGCCAGCAGTCAGGGGGCGGCGAACACTGAAGCTTTCTTT.

The chain is built from TRBV11-2 and TRBJ2-1, with D perhaps TRBD2 (6 bases). Germline values: CDR1 SGHAT, CDR2 FQNNGV. Trimming cost V 4 bases and J 7 bases, with 14 bases left between them. The CDR3 extends over 14 amino acids. The CDR3 spells CASSWGAGSNEQFF. CDR3 nucleotides: TGTGCCAGCAGCTGGGGAGCGGGCTCTAATGAGCAGTTCTTC.

V gene TRBV19 combines with J gene TRBJ1-6; 9 bases are a match to TRBD1. In germline, CDR1 is LNHDA, CDR2 SQIVND (reference sequence). CDR3 length equals 15 residues. V was pared by 5 bases and J by 10 bases, with 9 bases of the junction left unmatched. The CDR3 loop is CASSARDRVGSPLHF. The CDR3 coding sequence is TGTGCCAGTAGTGCTCGGGACAGGGTGGGCTCACCCCTCCACTTT.

In its sample, this clone was seen once. V usage is TRBV9 and J usage is TRBJ2-2; D is undetermined. Trimming removed 1 base at V and 0 bases at J, with 4 bases between. The germline gives CDR1 SGDLS, CDR2 YYNGEE. The CDR3 spans 14 residues. The CDR3 loop reads CASSVIANTGELFF. CDR3 in DNA: TGTGCCAGCAGCGTAATAGCGAACACCGGGGAGCTGTTTTTT.

This chain links TRBV2 with TRBJ2-7; 7 nucleotides line up with TRBD1. This CDR3 is built from 14 residues. V was pared by 7 bases and J by 6 bases, with 12 bases of the junction left unmatched. Germline CDR1 and CDR2: SNHLY and FYNNEI. As DNA, the CDR3 is TGTGCCAGCATTCGACAGGGCGACGGATTCGAGCAGTACTTC. It codes for CASIRQGDGFEQYF.

This clone appeared a single time. The chain employs TRBV7-2 and TRBJ1-1; TRBD1 might be the D (6 bases). Germline V gene lookup returns CDR1 SGHTA and CDR2 FQGNSA. V was cut by 1 base and J by 11 bases, with 17 bases left in between. This CDR3 contains 14 residues. Here the CDR3 reads CASSLGPTGGPAFF. The DNA for the CDR3 is TGTGCCAGCAGCTTAGGGCCAACGGGGGGCCCTGCTTTCTTT.